The clone carrying this T cell receptor beta chain was detected only once. Its matching antigen is unknown. The V gene lost 6 bases and the J gene lost 1 base, with 12 bases spanning the gap. This CDR3 has 15 residues. Germline loops: CDR1 SNHLY, CDR2 FYNNEI. This record comes from a study of tissue T cells after allogeneic stem cell transplantation. Study context: Samples with visible lymphocytes on H&E were prioritized for sequencing. Whole-study findings and limits: Few T cell clones were shared across patients, but motif clusters showed tissue-specific shared signatures. Tissue-detected TCR repertoire was only partly captured by blood and spleen T cells.

Clones were read by immunoSEQ multiplex PCR, and TCRdb kept only the in-frame ones, dropping some. The table has some 9,000 clones, about 56% seen once; the top ten hold 19%. The TCR sequence derives from a female donor over 55 with lung cancer. J is TRBJ2-2 and V is TRBV2; weak D call: TRBD1 (7 bases). The source was tissue from the jejunum, collected at autopsy. This CDR3 reads CASSSQGGNTGELFF. For the CDR3, the DNA is TGTGCCAGCAGCTCCCAGGGGGGGAACACCGGGGAGCTGTTTTTT. Filled out from reference TRBV2 and TRBJ2-2, the complete variable domain reads EPEVTQTPSHQVTQMGQEVILRCVPISNHLYFYWYRQILGQKVEFLVSFYNNEISEKSEIFDDQFSVERPDGSNFTLKIRSTKLEDSAMYFCASSSQGGNTGELFFGEGSRLTVL.